The 9 T cell receptor beta chains in this list originate from one sample, sequenced in a study of cytomegalovirus exposure and HLA in healthy donors. Primers for the PCR totalled 60 Vbeta and 13 Jbeta. Sequenced by immunoSEQ multiplex PCR; TCRdb stores in-frame clones only, minus some. The data show over 100,000 clones, about 76% seen once. Sequencing input: PBMCs. These receptors all come from a man in his forties in good health and CMV-seronegative.

For the CDR3, the DNA is TGTGCCAGCAGCCAACGGGGGGGGCGATACAATGAGCAGTTCTTC. Translating gives CASSQRGGRYNEQFF. This sequence joins TRBV7-2 and TRBJ2-1, with 8 bases fitting TRBD2. CDR3 size: 15 residues. With 5 bases clipped from V and 4 bases from J, the junction kept 7 bases outside the gene matches. The V gene's germline CDR1 is SGHTA and CDR2 FQGNSA.

This clone showed up just once. The rearrangement links TRBV29-1 to TRBJ2-3; a weak D match, TRBD2 (7 bases). Germline lookup yields CDR1 SQVTM and CDR2 ANQGSEA. Trimming shortened V by 3 bases and J by 6 bases, and 13 bases separated the two germline ends. The CDR3 is 13 residues long. The CDR3 region is CSVDGGRVDTQYF. The DNA for the CDR3 is TGCAGCGTTGACGGGGGGCGCGTCGATACGCAGTATTTT.

The chain combines TRBV14 with TRBJ2-2, with 7 bases aligning to TRBD1. The ends lost 4 bases at V and 3 bases at J; junction bases unmatched: 2. Germline CDR1 reads SGHDN; CDR2 reads FVKESK. The CDR3 is made up of 14 amino acids. The CDR3 region is CASSRGTDTGELFF. CDR3 nucleotide sequence: TGTGCCAGCAGCCGGGGGACAGACACCGGGGAGCTGTTTTTT.

The chain employs TRBV9 and TRBJ2-2; 8 bases align to TRBD2. Germline V gene lookup returns CDR1 SGDLS and CDR2 YYNGEE. V lost 5 bases, J lost 4 bases, and 10 bases stayed unmatched. The CDR3 loop spans 16 amino acids. In DNA form, the CDR3 reads TGTGCCAGCAGTCGAGGACTAGCCGGGTCCACCGGGGAGCTGTTTTTT. Its translation: CASSRGLAGSTGELFF.

To note about this clone: This sample includes further DNA sequences coding for the same CDR3. The gene calls are TRBV7-6 and TRBJ2-2, with 7 bases aligning to TRBD1. V trimming: 5 bases; J trimming: 0 bases; junction bases outside the gene matches: 6. This CDR3 contains 16 residues. CDR1 is SGHVS and CDR2 is FNYEAQ in the germline V gene. CDR3 in amino acids: CASSREQGSNTGELFF. The CDR3, as DNA: TGTGCCAGCAGCCGAGAACAGGGGTCGAACACCGGGGAGCTGTTTTTT.

The rearrangement links TRBV9 to TRBJ2-5, with D uncertain. The CDR3 has 13 residues. Trimming cost V 0 bases and J 5 bases, with 8 bases left between them. Germline V CDR1 and CDR2: SGDLS, YYNGEE. The CDR3 sequence is CASSVVPVETQYF. The CDR3 coding sequence is TGTGCCAGCAGCGTAGTTCCGGTCGAGACCCAGTACTTC.

This chain joins TRBV5-1 and TRBJ1-1, with D perhaps TRBD1 (5 bases). The CDR3 has 14 residues. V was clipped by 4 bases and J by 0 bases, with 10 bases between them. Germline loops: CDR1 SGHRS, CDR2 YFSETQ. CDR3 nucleotide sequence: TGCGCCAGCAGCGGAGGGGTAGTGAACACTGAAGCTTTCTTT. Protein product: CASSGGVVNTEAFF.

This clone was observed a single time. V is TRBV7-8 and J is TRBJ2-3; TRBD2 matches 10 bases. Trimming at V came to 3 bases and at J to 3 bases, leaving 6 bases not matched to a gene. Germline values: CDR1 SGHVS, CDR2 FQNEAQ. The CDR3 length is 16 residues. The CDR3 here is CASSFGAGGITDTQYF. For the CDR3, the DNA is TGTGCCAGCAGCTTCGGAGCGGGGGGGATAACAGATACGCAGTATTTT.

The V call is TRBV6-1, the J call TRBJ2-7; D gene unclear. The CDR3 has 13 amino acids. V lost 3 bases, J lost 0 bases, and 6 bases lay in between. Per germline, CDR1 MNHNS and CDR2 SASEGT. CDR3 in DNA: TGTGCCAGCAGTGAGGCTAGCTCCTACGAGCAGTACTTC. It codes for CASSEASSYEQYF.